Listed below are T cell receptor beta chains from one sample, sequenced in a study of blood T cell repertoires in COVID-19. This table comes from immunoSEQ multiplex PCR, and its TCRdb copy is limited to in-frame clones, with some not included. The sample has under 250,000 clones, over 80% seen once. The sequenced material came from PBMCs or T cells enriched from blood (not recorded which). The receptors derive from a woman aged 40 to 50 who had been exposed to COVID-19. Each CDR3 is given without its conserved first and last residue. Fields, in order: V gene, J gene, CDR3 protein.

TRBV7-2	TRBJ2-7	ASSPGNAQSEQY
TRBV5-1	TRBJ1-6	ASSRVPGQGLGSPLH
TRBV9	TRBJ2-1	ASSVWGLQSSYNEQF
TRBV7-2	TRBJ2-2	ASSPGGGELF
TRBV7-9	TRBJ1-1	ASSLATAGPAFEAF
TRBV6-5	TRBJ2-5	ASLLDRNQETQY
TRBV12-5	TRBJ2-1	ASGLVLGTSGNEQF
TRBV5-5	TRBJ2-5	ASSLALGQSRFPQY
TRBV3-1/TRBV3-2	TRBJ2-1	ASSPTLGHYNEQF
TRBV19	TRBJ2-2	ASGRSRTGAGGELF
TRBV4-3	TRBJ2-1	ASSQGAGGLTYNEQF
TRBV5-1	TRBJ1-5	ASSTGTGRQPQH
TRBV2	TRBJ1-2	ASSEVSGSDSGYT
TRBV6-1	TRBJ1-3	ASSVAMGSSGNTIY
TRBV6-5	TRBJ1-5	ASRKGRAQPQH
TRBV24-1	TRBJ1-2	ATSDFRTATGYT
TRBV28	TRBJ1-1	ASTITEDRMNTEAF
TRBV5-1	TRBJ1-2	ASSSPGGTGYT
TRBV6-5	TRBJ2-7	ASSYSTSGFYEQY
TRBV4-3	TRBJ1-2	ASSQDWGGWRTNYGYT
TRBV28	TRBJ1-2	ASSLFPYGYT
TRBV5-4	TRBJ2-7	ASSFPGGRDEQY
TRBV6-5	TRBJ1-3	ASSLLRPSGNTIY
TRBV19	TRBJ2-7	ASSIGPFYEQY
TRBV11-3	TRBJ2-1	ASSLDRRYSLHNEQF
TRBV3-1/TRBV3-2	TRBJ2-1	ASSRSRDRSEQF
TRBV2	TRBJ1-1	ASSGQSPGGSTEAF
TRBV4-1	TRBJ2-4	ASSQVQSSGSEGIQY
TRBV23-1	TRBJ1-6	ASSRDRLILLERGVNSPLH
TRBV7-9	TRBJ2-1	ASSKGTSKTGEQF
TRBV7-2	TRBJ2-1	ASSLPKLAGVSNEQF
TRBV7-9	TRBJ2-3	ASSLEGLRTDTQY
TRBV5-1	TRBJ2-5	ASSLAASGRSETQY
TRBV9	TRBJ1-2	ASSNPGTGGLA
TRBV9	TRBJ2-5	ASSVQGLYQETQY
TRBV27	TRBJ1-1	ASTKTGGGAEAF
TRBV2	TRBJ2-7	ASSDREGRAYEQY
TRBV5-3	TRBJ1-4	ARRLPNVGPTNEKLF
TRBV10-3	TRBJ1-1	AIRTSVDNKNTEAF
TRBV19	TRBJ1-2	ASSIDRGGYGYT
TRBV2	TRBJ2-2	ASSVQGAQRGNGELF
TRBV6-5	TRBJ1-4	ASNHPGQGNEKLF
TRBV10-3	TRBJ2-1	ATALRQGAYNEQF
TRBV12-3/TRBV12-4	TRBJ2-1	ASSPEREQF
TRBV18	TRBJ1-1	ASSPGQGSEAF
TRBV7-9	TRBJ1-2	ASSGGTGGNIYGYT
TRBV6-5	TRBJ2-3	ASGSSGSADTQY
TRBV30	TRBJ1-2	AWSPGTGGAGRMGYT
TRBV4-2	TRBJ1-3	ASSPPDRGPGNTIY
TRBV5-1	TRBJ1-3	ASRDGGSGNTIY
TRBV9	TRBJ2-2	ASSPRTALGGELF
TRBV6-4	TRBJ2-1	ASSDSAGGPNEQF
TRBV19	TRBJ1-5	ASSIANTAYSNQPQH
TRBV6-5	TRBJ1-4	ASGFLTTNEKLF
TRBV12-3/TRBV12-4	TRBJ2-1	AGSLLGEQF
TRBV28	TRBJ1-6	ASTITGGSSPLH
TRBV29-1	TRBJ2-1	SVLTGGGEQF